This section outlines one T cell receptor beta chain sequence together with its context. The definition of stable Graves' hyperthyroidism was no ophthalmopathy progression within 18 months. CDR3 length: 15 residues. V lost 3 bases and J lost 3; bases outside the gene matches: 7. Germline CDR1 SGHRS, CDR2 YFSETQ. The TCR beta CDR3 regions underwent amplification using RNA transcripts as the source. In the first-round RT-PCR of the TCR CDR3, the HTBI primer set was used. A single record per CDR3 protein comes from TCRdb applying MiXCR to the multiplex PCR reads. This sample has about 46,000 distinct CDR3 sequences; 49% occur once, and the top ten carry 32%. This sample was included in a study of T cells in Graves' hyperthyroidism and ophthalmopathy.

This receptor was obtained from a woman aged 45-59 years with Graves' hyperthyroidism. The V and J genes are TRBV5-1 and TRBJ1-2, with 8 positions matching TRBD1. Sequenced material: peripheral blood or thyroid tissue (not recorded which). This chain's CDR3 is CASSSPTGAHYGYTF. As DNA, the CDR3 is TGCGCCAGCAGCTCGCCGACAGGGGCCCACTATGGCTACACCTTC.